The 30 T cell receptor beta chains below come from one sample, sequenced in a study of memory CD4+ T cells and cytomegalovirus serostatus. Single viable CD3+CD4+CD8-CD45RO+ cells were sorted as the memory CD4+ T cells. TCRdb's table, derived via immunoSEQ multiplex PCR, lists solely in-frame clones and lacks some. This table has 50,000 to 60,000 clones, 82% appearing once. The sample comprised memory CD4+ T cells from blood. The receptors derive from an adult in good health and CMV-seronegative.

This chain uses TRBV5-1 with TRBJ2-7; 8 bases agree with TRBD2. The CDR3 is 16 amino acids. V shed 1 base, J shed 6 bases, and the junction held 12 bases outside the gene matches. From germline, CDR1 is SGHRS and CDR2 YFSETQ. Here the CDR3 DNA reads TGCGCCAGCAGCTTGAACCCCGGGGGGGAGAACACCGAGCAGTACTTC. Translating it yields CASSLNPGGENTEQYF.

This clone was picked up one time. The chain employs TRBV5-4 and TRBJ1-1; TRBD1 agrees at 10 bases. The length of the CDR3 is 15 residues. J gave up 3 bases and V 3 bases, and 5 bases lay outside the gene matches. From germline, CDR1 is SGHNT and CDR2 YYREEE (reference sequence). CDR3 sequence reads: CASSSTTGGHTEAFF. CDR3 nucleotides: TGTGCCAGCAGCTCAACGACAGGGGGCCACACTGAAGCTTTCTTT.

V gene TRBV7-9 combines with J gene TRBJ2-7, with 8 nucleotides matching TRBD1. V lost 5 bases and J lost 6; bases outside the gene matches: 6. Germline lookup yields CDR1 SEHNR and CDR2 FQNEAQ (reference sequence). The CDR3 is 13 amino acids. The CDR3 protein is CASSRGQGSEQYF. The DNA of the CDR3 is TGTGCCAGCAGCCGAGGACAGGGTTCCGAGCAGTACTTC.

The gene calls are TRBV5-4 and TRBJ2-1; D is ambiguous. CDR1 is SGHNT and CDR2 is YYREEE in the germline V gene (reference sequence). This CDR3 comprises 15 residues. V lost 4 bases and J lost 3, with 14 bases in between. CDR3 DNA: TGTGCCAGCAGCCTTCTAGGGAAGAGCTACAATGAGCAGTTCTTC. Translation gives CASSLLGKSYNEQFF.

This clone was recorded once. The V call is TRBV19, the J call TRBJ2-3; D is undetermined. CDR1 and CDR2 (germline): LNHDA, SQIVND (reference sequence). V was pared by 6 bases and J by 2 bases, with 15 bases between. The CDR3 totals 15 residues. The CDR3 DNA reads TGTGCCAGTAGCCCCATTGGGATGCCCACAGATACGCAGTATTTT. Translated: CASSPIGMPTDTQYF.

The chain recombines TRBV30 with TRBJ1-1; D unresolved. Germline CDR1 GTSNPN, CDR2 SVGIG (reference sequence). CDR3 length: 14 residues. The V gene lost 3 bases and the J gene lost 0 bases, with 11 bases spanning the gap. The CDR3 DNA is TGTGCCTGGAGCCCATTAACCATGAACACTGAAGCTTTCTTT. This gives the protein CAWSPLTMNTEAFF. The full variable domain, completed using reference TRBV30 and TRBJ1-1, is SQTIHQWPATLVQPVGSPLSLECTVEGTSNPNLYWYRQAAGRGLQLLFYSVGIGQISSEVPQNLSASRPQDRQFILSSKKLLLSDSGFYLCAWSPLTMNTEAFFGQGTRLTVV.

The CDR3 is CASSPFIAGITDTQYF. CDR3 in DNA: TGTGCCAGTAGTCCGTTCATAGCGGGGATCACAGATACGCAGTATTTT. The chain uses TRBV19 and TRBJ2-3; 8 bases are a match to TRBD2. Germline trimming cut 5 bases from V and 2 bases from J; bases unmatched to any gene: 9. CDR1 and CDR2 (germline): LNHDA, SQIVND (reference sequence). The CDR3 runs to 16 residues.

This clone has only one observation. The chain carries TRBV7-2 and TRBJ1-5; D may be TRBD1 (5 bases). The V gene's germline CDR1 is SGHTA and CDR2 FQGNSA. The CDR3 is made up of 12 amino acids. Deletions cut 4 bases from V and 7 bases from J, with 8 bases between. CDR3 residues: CASSSRVQPQHF. CDR3 DNA sequence: TGTGCCAGCAGCTCCAGGGTACAGCCCCAGCATTTT.

The rearrangement joins TRBV15 to TRBJ2-1, with TRBD1 identical over 7 bases. Germline CDR1 and CDR2: LNHNV and YYDKDF (reference sequence). This CDR3 is 17 amino acids long. Trimming took 2 bases from V and 2 from J; bases not matched to a gene: 9. The CDR3 nucleotides are TGTGCCACCAGCAGATTGGCCGGGACAGTGGCCTACAATGAGCAGTTCTTC. It specifies CATSRLAGTVAYNEQFF.

This chain links TRBV5-1 with TRBJ1-2, with D possibly being TRBD1 (6 bases). From germline, CDR1 is SGHRS and CDR2 YFSETQ. V gave up 1 base and J gave up 6 bases, with 13 bases separating them. The CDR3 spans 14 residues. CDR3 coding DNA: TGCGCCAGCAGCTTGACGGGGGCAGAGGATGGCTACACCTTC. This sequence encodes CASSLTGAEDGYTF.

The V gene is TRBV5-1, the J gene TRBJ2-1; possibly TRBD1 for D (6 bases). The germline V gene has CDR1 SGHRS and CDR2 YFSETQ. The V and J ends lost 4 bases and 3 bases respectively, with 8 bases between them. The CDR3 consists of 13 residues. This CDR3 reads CASSPDSYNEQFF. The CDR3 nucleotides read TGCGCCAGCAGCCCGGACAGCTACAATGAGCAGTTCTTC.

The chain carries TRBV6-5 and TRBJ2-5; 11 positions match TRBD1. V trimming: 6 bases; J trimming: 10 bases; junction bases outside the gene matches: 10. The CDR3 loop spans 14 amino acids. Germline V CDR1 and CDR2: MNHEY, SVGAGI. The CDR3 DNA follows: TGTGCCAGCAGGAGGACAGGGGGCGGCCGGGGCCAGTACTTC. This translates into CASRRTGGGRGQYF.

DNA for the CDR3: TGTGCCAGCAGCTTTGGGACAGGCGGCTACACCTTC. The encoded protein is CASSFGTGGYTF. The chain uses TRBV5-6 and TRBJ1-2; TRBD1 aligns across 8 bases. The CDR3 is made up of 12 amino acids. Germline V lookup: CDR1 SGHDT, CDR2 YYEEEE. The trim removed 2 bases at V and 8 bases at J, leaving 2 bases unmatched.

The V call is TRBV7-8, the J call TRBJ2-2; tentative D call: TRBD2 (5 bases). V was clipped by 11 bases and J by 2 bases, with 21 bases between them. CDR3 length: 16 amino acids. Germline CDR1 reads SGHVS; CDR2 reads FQNEAQ. CDR3 DNA: TGTGCCTCTGGACGTTCTTCCCGGGGTAACACCGGGGAGCTGTTTTTT. It translates to CASGRSSRGNTGELFF.

This clone has only one observation. V gene TRBV4-3 combines with J gene TRBJ2-3; 8 bases line up with TRBD2. Germline CDR1 reads LGHNA; CDR2 reads YSLEER. This CDR3 has 18 residues. The J segment lost 2 bases and the V segment lost 0 bases, leaving 10 bases of the junction unmatched. The CDR3 nucleotides read TGCGCCAGCAGCCAAGAAGTTTGGCGGGGGGTACCCACAGATACGCAGTATTTT. Translating it yields CASSQEVWRGVPTDTQYF.

This chain joins TRBV7-2 and TRBJ2-4; D gene ambiguous. Trimming took 1 base from V and 5 from J, leaving 3 bases between them. The germline V gene has CDR1 SGHTA and CDR2 FQGNSA. The CDR3 has 12 residues. CDR3 nucleotide sequence: TGTGCCAGCAGCTTAGGCCAAAACATTCAGTACTTC. Amino acids: CASSLGQNIQYF.

The chain uses TRBV7-2 and TRBJ1-2; D ambiguous. The CDR3 is made up of 14 amino acids. From germline, CDR1 is SGHTA and CDR2 FQGNSA. V dropped 0 bases and J dropped 4 bases, with 9 bases sitting between them. CDR3 loop: CASSLARGVYGYTF. CDR3 DNA sequence: TGTGCCAGCAGCTTAGCGCGGGGAGTCTATGGCTACACCTTC. Full variable domain (remainder filled in from reference TRBV7-2 and TRBJ1-2): GAGVSQSPSNKVTEKGKDVELRCDPISGHTALYWYRQSLGQGLEFLIYFQGNSAPDKSGLPSDRFSAERTGGSVSTLTIQRTQQEDSAVYLCASSLARGVYGYTFGSGTRLTVV.

The table lists this clone with a count of one. This sample includes further DNA sequences coding for the same CDR3. V gene TRBV18 combines with J gene TRBJ1-5, with no clear D. Germline values: CDR1 KGHSH, CDR2 LQKENI. The CDR3 has 13 amino acids. V was pared by 2 bases and J by 5 bases, with 7 bases between. CDR3: CASSPGRDQPQHF. As DNA, the CDR3 is TGTGCCAGCTCACCAGGGCGGGATCAGCCCCAGCATTTT.

By proportion, this clone is medium-sized. CDR3 bases: TGTGCCAGCAGTTTTGTCCAGGCTCTAGCCAAAAACATTCAGTACTTC. Its protein product is CASSFVQALAKNIQYF. V and J are TRBV27 and TRBJ2-4; D not resolved. Germline V gives CDR1 MNHEY, CDR2 SMNVEV (reference sequence). CDR3 length equals 16 residues. The ends were cut back, 3 bases at V and 0 bases at J, with 12 bases in the middle.

The chain carries TRBV2 and TRBJ2-7; 11 bases are a match to TRBD2. J lost 1 base, V lost 7 bases, and 6 bases had no gene match. CDR3 length: 15 amino acids. Germline CDR1 is SNHLY and CDR2 is FYNNEI. Written as DNA, the CDR3 is TGTGCCAGCACCTATGGACTAGCGGGTTCCTACGAGCAGTACTTC. Encoded protein: CASTYGLAGSYEQYF.

The rearrangement uses TRBV19 and TRBJ1-2; the D is unclear. The V end lost 4 bases, the J end lost 5 bases, and 11 bases lay between the germline ends. The germline gives CDR1 LNHDA, CDR2 SQIVND (reference sequence). The CDR3 contains 13 residues. The CDR3 bases are TGTGCCAGTAGTACCCATTTTCGTTATGGCTACACCTTC. This encodes CASSTHFRYGYTF.

This clone was observed a single time. The gene calls are TRBV14 and TRBJ2-3, with unresolved D. CDR3 length equals 14 residues. V shed 0 bases and J shed 4 bases, with 8 bases lying between them. CDR1 and CDR2 (germline): SGHDN, FVKESK. The CDR3 loop is CASSQDPSPDTQYF. The CDR3 DNA follows: TGTGCCAGCAGCCAAGATCCTAGTCCAGATACGCAGTATTTT.

The chain is built from TRBV7-9 and TRBJ1-3; a possible D gene is TRBD1 (5 bases). Germline CDR1 reads SEHNR; CDR2 reads FQNEAQ (reference sequence). This CDR3 has 14 residues. V was shortened by 4 bases and J by 4 bases, with 11 bases between the two germline ends. CDR3 in DNA: TGTGCCAGCAGCTCGACAGTCCAAGGAAACACCATATATTTT. It codes for CASSSTVQGNTIYF.

This clone was found once. V gene TRBV9 combines with J gene TRBJ1-4; D possibly corresponds to TRBD1 (5 bases). Germline V gene data show CDR1 as SGDLS and CDR2 as YYNGEE. V was clipped by 0 bases and J by 8 bases, with 11 bases between them. The CDR3 consists of 14 residues. The chain's CDR3 is CASSVDRGCEKLFF. For the CDR3, the DNA is TGTGCCAGCAGCGTAGATAGGGGTTGCGAAAAACTGTTTTTT. Supplemented by reference TRBV9 and TRBJ1-4, the full variable domain reads DSGVTQTPKHLITATGQRVTLRCSPRSGDLSVYWYQQSLDQGLQFLIQYYNGEERAKGNILERFSAQQFPDLHSELNLSSLELGDSALYFCASSVDRGCEKLFFGSGTQLSVL.

The chain uses TRBV6-6 and TRBJ1-5; no clear D gene. The germline V gene has CDR1 MNHNY and CDR2 SVGAGI (reference sequence). Trimming left V 6 bases short and J 6 bases short, with 18 bases between. The CDR3 sequence is 15 residues long. The chain's CDR3 is CASSPGSSGGQPQHF. The DNA of the CDR3 is TGTGCCAGCAGCCCAGGATCCAGTGGAGGTCAGCCCCAGCATTTT.

The chain joins TRBV18 to TRBJ2-5; 7 bases align to TRBD1. Germline V gives CDR1 KGHSH, CDR2 LQKENI. After removal of 5 bases from V and 1 base from J, the junction contained 1 base not matched to a gene. The CDR3 runs 13 residues. The chain's CDR3 is CASSRGPQETQYF. For the CDR3, the DNA is TGTGCCAGCTCAAGGGGGCCCCAAGAGACCCAGTACTTC.

CDR3 nucleotides: TGTGCCAGTAGAGGACAGGGCAATCAGCCCCAGCATTTT. Its translation: CASRGQGNQPQHF. The genes are TRBV19 and TRBJ1-5; TRBD1 matches at 7 bases. With 6 bases clipped from V and 2 bases from J, the junction kept 1 base outside the gene matches. CDR1 is LNHDA and CDR2 is SQIVND in the germline V gene (reference sequence). This CDR3 has 13 amino acids. The variable domain in full, completed from reference TRBV19 and TRBJ1-5, reads DGGITQSPKYLFRKEGQNVTLSCEQNLNHDAMYWYRQDPGQGLRLIYYSQIVNDFQKGDIAEGYSVSREKKESFPLTVTSAQKNPTAFYLCASRGQGNQPQHFGDGTRLSIL.

The V call is TRBV5-4, the J call TRBJ1-1; D is ambiguous. The CDR3 has 14 residues. V lost 4 bases and J 1 base, leaving 11 bases between the germline ends. In germline, CDR1 is SGHNT, CDR2 YYREEE (reference sequence). The CDR3 is CASSPRVTNTEAFF. CDR3 nucleotides: TGTGCCAGCAGCCCGCGAGTAACGAACACTGAAGCTTTCTTT.

The chain carries TRBV27 and TRBJ1-1; no definite D call. Trimming stripped 2 bases from V and 5 bases from J, with 9 bases between. Germline loops: CDR1 MNHEY, CDR2 SMNVEV (reference sequence). This CDR3 spans 13 amino acids. CDR3 protein: CASSLRLATEAFF. The CDR3 nucleotides read TGTGCCAGCAGTTTACGGCTGGCTACTGAAGCTTTCTTT.

V usage is TRBV14 and J usage is TRBJ2-7; the D is unclear. With 4 bases removed from V and 9 bases from J, the gap between germline ends came to 19 bases. This CDR3 comprises 14 residues. Germline V gives CDR1 SGHDN, CDR2 FVKESK. In nucleotides, the CDR3 is TGTGCCAGCAGCCCCGGGCAGAACCCCCTCACGCAGTACTTC. This translates into CASSPGQNPLTQYF.